This T cell receptor (beta chain) originates from a study of shared clonotypes between healthy human individuals. The method was immunoSEQ multiplex PCR; TCRdb's version includes in-frame clones alone and lacks a portion of them. The sample records about 750,000 clones, around 92% being singletons. Trimming at V came to 8 bases and at J to 8 bases, leaving 10 bases not matched to a gene. CDR3 length equals 13 residues. Germline assignment: CDR1 GTSNPN and CDR2 SVGIG (reference sequence). Naivety among CD8 cells was defined by CD45RO negativity and positive CCR7 selection, thereby excluding terminally differentiated effector memory CD45RA+ cells.

This sequence was found in a man under 40 in good health. This sequence joins TRBV30 and TRBJ2-1; 9 bases align to TRBD2. Sequenced: naive CD8+ T cells sorted from blood. CDR3 coding DNA: TGTGCCCAGGCTAGCGGGATGAGGGATGAGCAGTTCTTC. It encodes CAQASGMRDEQFF.